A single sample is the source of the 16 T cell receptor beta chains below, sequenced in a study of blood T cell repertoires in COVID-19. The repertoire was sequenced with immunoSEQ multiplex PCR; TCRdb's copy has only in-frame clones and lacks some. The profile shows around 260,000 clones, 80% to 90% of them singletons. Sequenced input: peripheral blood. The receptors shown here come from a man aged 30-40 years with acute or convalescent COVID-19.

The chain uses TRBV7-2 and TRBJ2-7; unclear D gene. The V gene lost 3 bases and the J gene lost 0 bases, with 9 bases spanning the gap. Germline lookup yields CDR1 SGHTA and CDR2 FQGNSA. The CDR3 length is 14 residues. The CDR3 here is CASSFSASSYEQYF. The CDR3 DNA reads TGTGCCAGCAGCTTTTCGGCTAGCTCCTACGAGCAGTACTTC.

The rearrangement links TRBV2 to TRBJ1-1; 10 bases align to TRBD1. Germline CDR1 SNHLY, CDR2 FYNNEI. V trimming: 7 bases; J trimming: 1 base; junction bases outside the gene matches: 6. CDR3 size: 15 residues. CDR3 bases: TGTGCCAGCAAGGGACAGGGGCTCCCGAACACTGAAGCTTTCTTT. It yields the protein CASKGQGLPNTEAFF.

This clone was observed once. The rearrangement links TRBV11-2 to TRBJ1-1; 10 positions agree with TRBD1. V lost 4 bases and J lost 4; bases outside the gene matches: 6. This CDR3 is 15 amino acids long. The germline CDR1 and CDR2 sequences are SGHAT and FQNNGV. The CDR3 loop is CASSSLRDRGTEAFF. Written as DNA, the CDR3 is TGTGCCAGCAGCTCCCTTCGGGACAGGGGCACTGAAGCTTTCTTT.

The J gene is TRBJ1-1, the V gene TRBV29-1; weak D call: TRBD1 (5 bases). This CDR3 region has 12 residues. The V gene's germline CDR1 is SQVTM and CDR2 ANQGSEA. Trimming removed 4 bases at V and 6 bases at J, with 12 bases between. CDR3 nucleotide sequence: TGCAGCGTTGTGACGGGGGGGTCTGAAGCTTTCTTT. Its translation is CSVVTGGSEAFF.

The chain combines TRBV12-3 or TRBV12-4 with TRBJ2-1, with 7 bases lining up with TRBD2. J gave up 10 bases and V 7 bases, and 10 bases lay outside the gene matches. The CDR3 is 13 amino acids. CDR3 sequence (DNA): TGTGCCAGCACCCTGGGCGGGGGTAGCGAGCAGTTCTTC. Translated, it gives CASTLGGGSEQFF.

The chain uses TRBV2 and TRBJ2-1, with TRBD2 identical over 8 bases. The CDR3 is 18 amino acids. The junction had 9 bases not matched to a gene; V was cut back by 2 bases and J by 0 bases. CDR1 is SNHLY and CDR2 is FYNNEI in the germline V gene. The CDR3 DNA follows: TGTGCCAGCAGTGAACCCCGTCCGGGGGGGAGCTCCTACAATGAGCAGTTCTTC. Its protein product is CASSEPRPGGSSYNEQFF.

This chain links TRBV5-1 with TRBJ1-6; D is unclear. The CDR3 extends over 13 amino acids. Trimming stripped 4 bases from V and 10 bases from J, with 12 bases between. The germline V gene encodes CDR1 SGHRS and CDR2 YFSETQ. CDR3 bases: TGCGCCAGCAGCGCAGAGACGGGGTCACCCCTCCACTTT. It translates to CASSAETGSPLHF.

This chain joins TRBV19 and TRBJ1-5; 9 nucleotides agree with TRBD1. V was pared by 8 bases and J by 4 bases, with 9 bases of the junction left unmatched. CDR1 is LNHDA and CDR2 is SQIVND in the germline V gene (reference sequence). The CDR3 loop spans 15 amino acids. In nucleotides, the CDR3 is TGTGCCAGTTCCAATACCGGGACAGGGAATCAGCCCCAGCATTTT. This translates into CASSNTGTGNQPQHF.

CDR3 region: CASSQDLAGGPFPREQYF. The CDR3 DNA sequence: TGTGCCAGCAGCCAGGATTTGGCGGGAGGGCCTTTCCCTCGGGAGCAGTACTTC. The rearrangement uses TRBV3-1 (or the pseudogene TRBV3-2) and TRBJ2-7; TRBD2 matches 9 bases. V lost 3 bases to trimming and J lost 7 bases; unmatched junction nucleotides: 19. Germline CDR1 is LGHDT and CDR2 is YNNKEL (reference sequence). The CDR3 has 18 amino acids.

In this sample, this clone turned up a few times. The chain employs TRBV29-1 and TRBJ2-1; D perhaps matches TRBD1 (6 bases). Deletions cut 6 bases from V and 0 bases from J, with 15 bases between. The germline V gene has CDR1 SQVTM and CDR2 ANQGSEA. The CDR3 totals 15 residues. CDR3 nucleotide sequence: TGCAGCGTCGAAACAGGGCTTAGCTCCTACAATGAGCAGTTCTTC. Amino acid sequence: CSVETGLSSYNEQFF.

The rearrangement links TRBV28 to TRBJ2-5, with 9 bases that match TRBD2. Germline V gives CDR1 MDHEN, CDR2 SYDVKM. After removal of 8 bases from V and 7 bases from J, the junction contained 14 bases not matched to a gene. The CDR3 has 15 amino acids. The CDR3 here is CASSAGGGARGTQYF. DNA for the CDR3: TGTGCCAGCTCGGCTGGCGGGGGGGCTCGGGGGACCCAGTACTTC.

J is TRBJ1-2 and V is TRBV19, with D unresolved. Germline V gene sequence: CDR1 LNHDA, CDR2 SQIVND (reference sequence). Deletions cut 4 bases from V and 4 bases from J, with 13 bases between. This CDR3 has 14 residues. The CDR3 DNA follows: TGTGCCAGTAGTAGAGACACCGGAGGCTATGGCTACACCTTC. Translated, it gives CASSRDTGGYGYTF.

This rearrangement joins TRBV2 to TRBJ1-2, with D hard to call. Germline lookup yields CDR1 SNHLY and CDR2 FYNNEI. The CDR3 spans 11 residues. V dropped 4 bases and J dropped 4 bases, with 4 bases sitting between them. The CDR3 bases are TGTGCCAGCAGTGTAATCTATGGCTACACCTTC. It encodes CASSVIYGYTF. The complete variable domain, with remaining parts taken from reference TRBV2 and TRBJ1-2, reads EPEVTQTPSHQVTQMGQEVILRCVPISNHLYFYWYRQILGQKVEFLVSFYNNEISEKSEIFDDQFSVERPDGSNFTLKIRSTKLEDSAMYFCASSVIYGYTFGSGTRLTVV.

For the CDR3, the DNA is TGTGCCAGCAGTACCGGGTCGGTGGGTGAGCAGTTCTTC. Protein: CASSTGSVGEQFF. V gene TRBV12-3 or TRBV12-4 combines with J gene TRBJ2-1, with unresolved D. The CDR3 extends over 13 amino acids. The V end lost 5 bases, the J end lost 9 bases, and 14 bases lay between the germline ends.

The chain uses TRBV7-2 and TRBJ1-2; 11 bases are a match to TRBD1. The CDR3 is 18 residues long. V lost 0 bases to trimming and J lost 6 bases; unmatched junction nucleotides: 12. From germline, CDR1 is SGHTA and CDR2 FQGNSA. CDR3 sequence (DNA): TGTGCCAGCAGCTTAGCTCCGGACAGGGGGCTAAGTTGGAATGGCTACACCTTC. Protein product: CASSLAPDRGLSWNGYTF.

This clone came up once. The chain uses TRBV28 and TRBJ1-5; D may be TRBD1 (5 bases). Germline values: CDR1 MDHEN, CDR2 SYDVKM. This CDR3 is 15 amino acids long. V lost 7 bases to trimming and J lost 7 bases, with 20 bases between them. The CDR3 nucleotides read TGTGCCAGCACCCTGGGGCGGAGGGGTGAACAGCCCCAGCATTTT. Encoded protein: CASTLGRRGEQPQHF.